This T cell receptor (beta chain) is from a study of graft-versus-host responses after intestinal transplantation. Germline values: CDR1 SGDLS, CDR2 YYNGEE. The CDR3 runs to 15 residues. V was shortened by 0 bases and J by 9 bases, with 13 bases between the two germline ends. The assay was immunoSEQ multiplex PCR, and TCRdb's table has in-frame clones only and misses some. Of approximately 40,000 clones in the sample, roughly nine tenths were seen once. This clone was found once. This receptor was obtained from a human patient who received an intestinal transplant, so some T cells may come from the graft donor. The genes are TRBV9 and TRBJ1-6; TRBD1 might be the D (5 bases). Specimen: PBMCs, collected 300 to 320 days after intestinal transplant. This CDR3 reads CASSVAGAGLSPLHF. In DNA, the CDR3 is TGTGCCAGCAGCGTAGCCGGGGCGGGTCTTTCACCCCTCCACTTT.